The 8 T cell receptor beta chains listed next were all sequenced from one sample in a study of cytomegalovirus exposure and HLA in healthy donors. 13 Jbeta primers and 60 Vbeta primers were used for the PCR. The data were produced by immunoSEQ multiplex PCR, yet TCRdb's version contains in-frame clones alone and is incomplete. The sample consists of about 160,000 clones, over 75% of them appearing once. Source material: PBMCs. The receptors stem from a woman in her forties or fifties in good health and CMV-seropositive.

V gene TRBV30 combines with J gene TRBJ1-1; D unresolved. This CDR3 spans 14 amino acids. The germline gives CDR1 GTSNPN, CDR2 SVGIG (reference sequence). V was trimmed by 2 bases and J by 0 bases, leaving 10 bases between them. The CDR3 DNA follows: TGTGCCTGGAGTCCGTCCAGGCTGAACACTGAAGCTTTCTTT. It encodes CAWSPSRLNTEAFF.

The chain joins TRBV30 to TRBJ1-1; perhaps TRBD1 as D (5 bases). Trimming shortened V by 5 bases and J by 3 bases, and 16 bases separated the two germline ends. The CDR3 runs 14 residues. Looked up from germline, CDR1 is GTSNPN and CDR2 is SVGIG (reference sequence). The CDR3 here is CAWSGRGLYTEAFF. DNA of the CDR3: TGTGCCTGGTCGGGGAGGGGCTTATACACTGAAGCTTTCTTT.

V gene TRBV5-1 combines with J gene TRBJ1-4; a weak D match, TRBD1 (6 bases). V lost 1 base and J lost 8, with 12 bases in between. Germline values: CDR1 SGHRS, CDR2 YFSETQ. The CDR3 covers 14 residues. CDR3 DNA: TGCGCCAGCAGCTTGTCCGGGACATACGAAAAACTGTTTTTT. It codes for CASSLSGTYEKLFF.

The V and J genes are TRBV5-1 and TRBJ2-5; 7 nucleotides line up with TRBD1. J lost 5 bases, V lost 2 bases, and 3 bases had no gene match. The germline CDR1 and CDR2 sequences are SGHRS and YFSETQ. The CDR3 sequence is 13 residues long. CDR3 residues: CASSLRGQETQYF. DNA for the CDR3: TGCGCCAGCAGCTTAAGGGGGCAGGAGACCCAGTACTTC.

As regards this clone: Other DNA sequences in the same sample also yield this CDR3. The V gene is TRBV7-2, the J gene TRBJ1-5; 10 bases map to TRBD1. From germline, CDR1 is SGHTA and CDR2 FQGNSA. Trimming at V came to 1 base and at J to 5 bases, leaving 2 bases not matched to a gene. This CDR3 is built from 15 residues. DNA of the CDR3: TGTGCCAGCAGCTTAGAGGGACAGGGGTATCAGCCCCAGCATTTT. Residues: CASSLEGQGYQPQHF.

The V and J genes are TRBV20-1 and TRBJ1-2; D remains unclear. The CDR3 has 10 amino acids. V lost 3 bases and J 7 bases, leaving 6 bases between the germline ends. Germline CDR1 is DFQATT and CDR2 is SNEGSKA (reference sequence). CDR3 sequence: CSASPCGYTF. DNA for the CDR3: TGCAGTGCTAGCCCCTGTGGCTACACCTTC.

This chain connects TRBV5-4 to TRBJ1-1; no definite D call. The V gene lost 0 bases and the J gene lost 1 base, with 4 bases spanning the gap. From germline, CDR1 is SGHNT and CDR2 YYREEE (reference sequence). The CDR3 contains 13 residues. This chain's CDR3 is CASSLARNTEAFF. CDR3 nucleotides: TGTGCCAGCAGCTTGGCCAGGAACACTGAAGCTTTCTTT.

The CDR3 DNA sequence: TGTGCCAGTAGTCCTTTTATGTTCAATGAGCAGTTCTTC. Its protein product is CASSPFMFNEQFF. The rearrangement joins TRBV19 to TRBJ2-1; D remains ambiguous. V was trimmed by 5 bases and J by 6 bases, leaving 11 bases between them. Per germline, CDR1 LNHDA and CDR2 SQIVND (reference sequence). The CDR3 runs to 13 residues.